Included here is one T cell receptor beta chain sequence, with context. Its antigen is still unknown. This may come from a read error, since a much larger clone is one base off. This entry is derived from a study of blood T cells in healthy people across ages. Regarding the study as a whole: There was a strong correlation between TCR beta diversity and naive T cell percentage. As age increased, TCR beta diversity per million T cells fell in a roughly linear fashion.

The CDR3 consists of 13 residues. J gave up 10 bases and V 4 bases, and 7 bases lay outside the gene matches. The authors ran a second PCR of roughly 6 to 12 cycles using a sample-barcoded 5' primer and a J-beta primer mix. TCRdb re-analysed the 5' RACE reads in MiXCR, keeping a single row per CDR3 protein. The data hold about 1.1 million distinct CDR3 sequences, with roughly two fifths observed a single time. Sequenced sample: blood. This chain uses TRBV6-7 with TRBJ2-1, with 7 bases that match TRBD2. TRBV6-7 is filed as an ORF, its function uncertain. This sequence was found in a man aged 18 to 29 in good health. CDR3 protein: CASSSPLAKEQFF. The CDR3 DNA is TGTGCCAGCAGTTCCCCACTAGCGAAGGAGCAGTTCTTC.